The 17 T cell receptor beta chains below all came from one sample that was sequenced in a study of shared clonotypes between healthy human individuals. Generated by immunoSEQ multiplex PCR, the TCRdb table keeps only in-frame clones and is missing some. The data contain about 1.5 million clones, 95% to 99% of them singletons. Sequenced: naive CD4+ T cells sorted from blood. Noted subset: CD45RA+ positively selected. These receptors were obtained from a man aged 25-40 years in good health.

The DNA of the CDR3 is TGTGCCACCAGCATTTCAGGATCTCAGGATCAGCCCCAGCATTTT. This encodes CATSISGSQDQPQHF. The rearrangement links TRBV15 to TRBJ1-5; no firm D call. The CDR3 contains 15 residues. V was pared by 4 bases and J by 5 bases, with 15 bases between. Germline V gene lookup returns CDR1 LNHNV and CDR2 YYDKDF (reference sequence). Supplemented by reference TRBV15 and TRBJ1-5, the full variable domain reads DAMVIQNPRYQVTQFGKPVTLSCSQTLNHNVMYWYQQKSSQAPKLLFHYYDKDFNNEADTPDNFQSRRPNTSFCFLDIRSPGLGDTAMYLCATSISGSQDQPQHFGDGTRLSIL.

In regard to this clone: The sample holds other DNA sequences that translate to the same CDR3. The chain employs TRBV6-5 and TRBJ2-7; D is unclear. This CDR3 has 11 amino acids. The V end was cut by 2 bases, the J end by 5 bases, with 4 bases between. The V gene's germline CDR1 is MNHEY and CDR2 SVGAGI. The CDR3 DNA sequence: TGTGCCAGCAGTTACCAGGACGAGCAGTACTTC. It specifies CASSYQDEQYF.

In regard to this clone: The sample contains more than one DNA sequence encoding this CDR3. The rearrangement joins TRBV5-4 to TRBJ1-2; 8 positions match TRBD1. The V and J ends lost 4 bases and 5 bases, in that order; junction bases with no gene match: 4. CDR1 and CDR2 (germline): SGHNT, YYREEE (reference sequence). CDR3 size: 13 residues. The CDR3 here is CASSRDRGYGYTF. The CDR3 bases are TGTGCCAGCAGCCGAGACAGGGGATATGGCTACACCTTC.

CDR3 bases: TGCGCCAGCAGCTTATCGGCGCCGACAACTAATGAAAAACTGTTTTTT. This translates into CASSLSAPTTNEKLFF. The chain has TRBV5-1 and TRBJ1-4; D gene uncertain. The V end lost 2 bases, the J end lost 0 bases, and 11 bases lay between the germline ends. Germline lookup yields CDR1 SGHRS and CDR2 YFSETQ. The CDR3 is made up of 16 amino acids.

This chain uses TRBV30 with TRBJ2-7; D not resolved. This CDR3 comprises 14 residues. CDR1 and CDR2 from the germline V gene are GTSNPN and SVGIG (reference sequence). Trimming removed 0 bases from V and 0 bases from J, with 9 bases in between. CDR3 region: CAWSVQLSSYEQYF. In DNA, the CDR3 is TGTGCCTGGAGTGTACAGTTAAGCTCCTACGAGCAGTACTTC. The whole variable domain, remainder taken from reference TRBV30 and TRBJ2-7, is SQTIHQWPATLVQPVGSPLSLECTVEGTSNPNLYWYRQAAGRGLQLLFYSVGIGQISSEVPQNLSASRPQDRQFILSSKKLLLSDSGFYLCAWSVQLSSYEQYFGPGTRLTVT.

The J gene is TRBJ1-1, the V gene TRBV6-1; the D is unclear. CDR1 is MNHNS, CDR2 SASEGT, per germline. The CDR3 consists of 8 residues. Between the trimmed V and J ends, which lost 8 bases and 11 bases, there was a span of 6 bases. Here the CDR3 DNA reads TGTGCCAGCGGAGTGGCTTTCTTT. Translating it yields CASGVAFF.

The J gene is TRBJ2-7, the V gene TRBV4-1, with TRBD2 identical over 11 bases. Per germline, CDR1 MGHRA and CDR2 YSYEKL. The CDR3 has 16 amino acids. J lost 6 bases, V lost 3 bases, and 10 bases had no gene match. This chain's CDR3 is CASSHGTSGSVIEQYF. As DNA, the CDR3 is TGCGCCAGCAGCCATGGAACTAGCGGGAGTGTCATCGAGCAGTACTTC.

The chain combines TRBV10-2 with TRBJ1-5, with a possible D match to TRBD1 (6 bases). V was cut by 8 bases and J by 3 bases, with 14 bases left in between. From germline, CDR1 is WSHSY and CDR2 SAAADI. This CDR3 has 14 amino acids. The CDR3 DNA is TGCGCCAGCGGGAAACAGGGTTTCAATCAGCCCCAGCATTTT. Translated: CASGKQGFNQPQHF.

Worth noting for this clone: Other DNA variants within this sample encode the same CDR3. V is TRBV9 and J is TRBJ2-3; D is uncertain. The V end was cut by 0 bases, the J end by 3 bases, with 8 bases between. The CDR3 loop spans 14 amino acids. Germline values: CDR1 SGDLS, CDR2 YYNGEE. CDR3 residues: CASSVAPGTDTQYF. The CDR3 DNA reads TGTGCCAGCAGCGTAGCTCCCGGGACAGATACGCAGTATTTT.

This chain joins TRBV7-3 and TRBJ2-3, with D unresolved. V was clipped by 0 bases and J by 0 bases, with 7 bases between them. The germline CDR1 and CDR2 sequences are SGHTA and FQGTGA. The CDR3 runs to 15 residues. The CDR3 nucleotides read TGTGCCAGCAGCTTAACTATAGCTAGCACAGATACGCAGTATTTT. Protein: CASSLTIASTDTQYF.

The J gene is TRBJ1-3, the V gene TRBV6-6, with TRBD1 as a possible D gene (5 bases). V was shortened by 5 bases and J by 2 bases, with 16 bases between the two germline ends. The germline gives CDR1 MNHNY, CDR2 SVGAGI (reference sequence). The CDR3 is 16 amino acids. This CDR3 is CASSLGEGTAGNTIYF. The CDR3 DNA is TGTGCCAGCAGTCTCGGGGAGGGGACTGCTGGAAACACCATATATTTT.

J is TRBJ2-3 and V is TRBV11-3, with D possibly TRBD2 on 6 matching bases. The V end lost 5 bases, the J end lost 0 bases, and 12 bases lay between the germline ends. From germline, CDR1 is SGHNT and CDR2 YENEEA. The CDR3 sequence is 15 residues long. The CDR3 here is CASSTGGSSTDTQYF. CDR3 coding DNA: TGTGCCAGCAGCACTGGGGGGTCTAGCACAGATACGCAGTATTTT.

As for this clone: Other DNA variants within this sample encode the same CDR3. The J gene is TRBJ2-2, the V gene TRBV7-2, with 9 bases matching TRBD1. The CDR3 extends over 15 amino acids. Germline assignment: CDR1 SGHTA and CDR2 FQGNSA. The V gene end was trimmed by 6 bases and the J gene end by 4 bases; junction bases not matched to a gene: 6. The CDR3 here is CASSSRQGGTGELFF. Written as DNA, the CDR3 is TGTGCCAGCAGTTCTCGACAGGGGGGCACCGGGGAGCTGTTTTTT.

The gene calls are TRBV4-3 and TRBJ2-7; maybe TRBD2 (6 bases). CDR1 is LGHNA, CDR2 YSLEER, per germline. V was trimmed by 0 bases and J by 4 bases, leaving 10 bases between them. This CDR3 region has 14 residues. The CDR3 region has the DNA TGCGCCAGCAGCCAAGAACCGGGAGTTTACGAGCAGTACTTC. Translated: CASSQEPGVYEQYF.

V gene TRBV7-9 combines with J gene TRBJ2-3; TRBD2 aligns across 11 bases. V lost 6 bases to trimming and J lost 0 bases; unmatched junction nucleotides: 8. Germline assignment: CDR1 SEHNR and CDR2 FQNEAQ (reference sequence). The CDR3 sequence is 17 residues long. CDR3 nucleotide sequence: TGTGCCAGCAGGCGTACTAGCGGGAGTTCTAGCACAGATACGCAGTATTTT. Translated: CASRRTSGSSSTDTQYF. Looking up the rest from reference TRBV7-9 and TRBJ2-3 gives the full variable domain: DTGVSQNPRHKITKRGQNVTFRCDPISEHNRLYWYRQTLGQGPEFLTYFQNEAQLEKSRLLSDRFSAERPKGSFSTLEIQRTEQGDSAMYLCASRRTSGSSSTDTQYFGPGTRLTVL.

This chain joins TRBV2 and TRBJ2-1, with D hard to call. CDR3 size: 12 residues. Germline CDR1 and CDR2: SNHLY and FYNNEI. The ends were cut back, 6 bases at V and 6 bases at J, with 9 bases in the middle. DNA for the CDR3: TGTGCCAGCAGCCTACACAGCAATGAGCAGTTCTTC. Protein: CASSLHSNEQFF.

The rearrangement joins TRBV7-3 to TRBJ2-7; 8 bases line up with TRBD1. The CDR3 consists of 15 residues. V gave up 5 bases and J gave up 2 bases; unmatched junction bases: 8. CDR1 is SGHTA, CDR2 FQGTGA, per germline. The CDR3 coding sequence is TGTGCCAGCAGCAGAAGGCCGGGACAGGCCTACGAGCAGTACTTC. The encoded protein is CASSRRPGQAYEQYF.